This passage covers 15 T cell receptor beta chains from one sample sequenced in a study of PD-L1 blockade in urothelial cancer. Sequencing was performed with immunoSEQ multiplex PCR; in TCRdb, only in-frame clones are kept and a portion is missing. The sample yields about 38,000 clones, around four fifths seen once. The source was PBMCs, collected around atezolizumab (anti-PD-L1) treatment. The receptors originated from a man aged 60-69 years with urothelial cancer.

This clone was counted a single time. The V and J genes are TRBV28 and TRBJ1-2, with D uncertain. Germline V gene lookup returns CDR1 MDHEN and CDR2 SYDVKM. V dropped 5 bases and J dropped 5 bases, with 18 bases sitting between them. The CDR3 length is 15 residues. The DNA of the CDR3 is TGTGCCAGCAGTGGAGGGCAGGCCCTTCTTTATGGCTACACCTTC. It yields the protein CASSGGQALLYGYTF.

This clone was seen a handful of times. The rearrangement links TRBV2 to TRBJ1-1; maybe TRBD1 (5 bases). The CDR3 sequence is 15 residues long. V lost 4 bases and J lost 1, with 13 bases in between. Germline assignment: CDR1 SNHLY and CDR2 FYNNEI. This CDR3 is CASSVRGRWNTEAFF. CDR3 in DNA: TGTGCCAGCAGTGTTAGGGGCAGGTGGAACACTGAAGCTTTCTTT.

The chain couples TRBV5-5 to TRBJ1-5, with 9 positions matching TRBD1. Germline V gene data show CDR1 as SGHKS and CDR2 as YYEKEE (reference sequence). The length of the CDR3 is 17 residues. V shed 1 base, J shed 0 bases, and the junction held 5 bases outside the gene matches. CDR3 DNA: TGTGCCAGCAGCTTGCGGCCGGGACAGGGTAGCAATCAGCCCCAGCATTTT. Translated: CASSLRPGQGSNQPQHF. The full variable domain, its missing parts supplied by reference TRBV5-5 and TRBJ1-5, is DAGVTQSPTHLIKTRGQQVTLRCSPISGHKSVSWYQQVLGQGPQFIFQYYEKEERGRGNFPDRFSARQFPNYSSELNVNALLLGDSALYLCASSLRPGQGSNQPQHFGDGTRLSIL.

The chain carries TRBV18 and TRBJ1-2; the match to TRBD1 covers 8 bases. The CDR3 spans 15 residues. V dropped 6 bases and J dropped 4; count of bases not matched to a gene: 10. The V gene's germline CDR1 is KGHSH and CDR2 LQKENI. This CDR3 is CASSPDREPGYGYTF. The CDR3 DNA follows: TGTGCCAGCTCCCCGGACAGGGAGCCCGGCTATGGCTACACCTTC.

V gene TRBV6-6 combines with J gene TRBJ1-1; D is uncertain. The CDR3 runs to 15 residues. The germline V gene has CDR1 MNHNY and CDR2 SVGAGI (reference sequence). Trimming left V 5 bases short and J 0 bases short, with 13 bases between. The CDR3: CASSPPSGMNTEAFF. CDR3 in DNA: TGTGCCAGCAGTCCCCCTTCGGGGATGAACACTGAAGCTTTCTTT.

J is TRBJ2-1 and V is TRBV29-1; 9 nucleotides agree with TRBD2. Germline values: CDR1 SQVTM, CDR2 ANQGSEA. This CDR3 has 12 residues. Unmatched junction bases numbered 4, after V lost 7 bases and J lost 6 bases. The CDR3 DNA is TGCAGCGGTAAGACTAGCGGCAATGAGCAGTTCTTC. It yields the protein CSGKTSGNEQFF.

The V and J genes are TRBV20-1 and TRBJ2-7, with D tentatively TRBD2 (5 bases). CDR3 length equals 11 residues. In germline, CDR1 is DFQATT, CDR2 SNEGSKA (reference sequence). Between the trimmed V and J ends, which lost 4 bases and 4 bases, there was a span of 8 bases. The DNA of the CDR3 is TGCAGTGCTAACGGGAATTACGAGCAGTACTTC. Residues: CSANGNYEQYF.

A remark on this clone: Sequence at one end of the junction differs from germline and may be a read error. The CDR3 DNA reads TGTGCCAGCAGCGTCATTCCGGGACTAGCGGGAGGGGTTGAGGACTTC. Encoded protein: CASSVIPGLAGGVEDF. The rearrangement links TRBV7-2 to TRBJ2-4; TRBD2 matches 16 bases. CDR3 size: 16 residues. CDR1 and CDR2 (germline): SGHTA, FQGNSA.

This chain links TRBV4-1 with TRBJ1-4, with D perhaps matching TRBD1 (6 bases). Germline V gives CDR1 MGHRA, CDR2 YSYEKL. This CDR3 has 16 amino acids. Between the trimmed V and J ends, which lost 4 bases and 6 bases, there was a span of 18 bases. The DNA for the CDR3 is TGCGCCAGCAGCCCCACAGTCAGGACAGATTATGAAAAACTGTTTTTT. Translation gives CASSPTVRTDYEKLFF.

The count of this clone is one. The chain carries TRBV28 and TRBJ1-6; no reliable D call. Germline CDR1 is MDHEN and CDR2 is SYDVKM. This CDR3 contains 18 residues. Trimming removed 5 bases from V and 0 bases from J, with 17 bases in between. Written as DNA, the CDR3 is TGTGCCAGCAGTCCCTGGACTGGGGATAGCTCCTATAATTCACCCCTCCACTTT. Protein: CASSPWTGDSSYNSPLHF. Full variable domain (remainder filled in from reference TRBV28 and TRBJ1-6): DVKVTQSSRYLVKRTGEKVFLECVQDMDHENMFWYRQDPGLGLRLIYFSYDVKMKEKGDIPEGYSVSREKKERFSLILESASTNQTSMYLCASSPWTGDSSYNSPLHFGNGTRLTVT.

This chain joins TRBV6-5 and TRBJ2-7, with 8 bases lining up with TRBD2. The CDR3 is made up of 16 amino acids. CDR1 MNHEY and CDR2 SVGAGI come from the germline V gene. The junction had 11 bases not matched to a gene; V was cut back by 3 bases and J by 4 bases. CDR3 residues: CASSYSNGGASYEQYF. CDR3 nucleotides: TGTGCCAGCAGTTATAGTAACGGGGGGGCCAGTTACGAGCAGTACTTC.

V is TRBV6-1 and J is TRBJ1-6; 7 nucleotides match TRBD1. CDR1 and CDR2 (germline): MNHNS, SASEGT. Losses at the gene ends were 3 bases for V and 8 bases for J; bases not matched to a gene: 10. The CDR3 is 16 residues long. The CDR3 here is CASSDRTGRIYSPLHF. The CDR3 bases are TGTGCCAGCAGTGACCGGACAGGCCGTATATATTCACCCCTCCACTTT.

This clone was found once. The J gene is TRBJ2-7, the V gene TRBV29-1, with 11 positions matching TRBD2. This CDR3 has 16 amino acids. J lost 4 bases, V lost 4 bases, and 12 bases had no gene match. The V gene's germline CDR1 is SQVTM and CDR2 ANQGSEA. CDR3 in amino acids: CSVGLPTSGSLYEQYF. CDR3 nucleotide sequence: TGCAGCGTTGGCTTGCCCACTAGCGGGAGCCTTTACGAGCAGTACTTC.

The V and J genes are TRBV6-1 and TRBJ2-2; a weak D match, TRBD2 (5 bases). The germline CDR1 and CDR2 sequences are MNHNS and SASEGT. The CDR3 is 15 residues long. Trimming cost V 7 bases and J 6 bases, with 18 bases left between them. CDR3 sequence (DNA): TGTGCCAGCATTTTCGGAAATCGAGCGGCCGGGGAGCTGTTTTTT. Translation: CASIFGNRAAGELFF.

This rearrangement joins TRBV6-5 to TRBJ2-7; 11 nucleotides line up with TRBD1. J lost 3 bases, V lost 5 bases, and 3 bases had no gene match. CDR1 MNHEY and CDR2 SVGAGI come from the germline V gene. This CDR3 has 14 residues. CDR3 region: CASSGGTGGYEQYF. Written as DNA, the CDR3 is TGTGCCAGCAGTGGGGGGACAGGGGGCTACGAGCAGTACTTC.